This TCR beta chain was found in a study of cytomegalovirus exposure and HLA in healthy donors. This PCR relied on a set of 60 Vbeta primers and 13 Jbeta primers. Sequenced by immunoSEQ multiplex PCR; TCRdb stores in-frame clones only, minus some. In the table there are some 140,000 clones, about four fifths of which are singletons. The V gene end was trimmed by 5 bases and the J gene end by 6 bases; junction bases not matched to a gene: 10. There are 17 residues in the CDR3. CDR1 SGHAT and CDR2 FQNNGV come from the germline V gene. The rearrangement links TRBV11-2 to TRBJ1-6; 10 nucleotides agree with TRBD1. The sequenced sample consisted of PBMCs. The TCR originated in a young man in good health and CMV-seronegative. CDR3 bases: TGTGCCAGCAGCCACGCCCCGGGACAGGGGCCTAATTCACCCCTCCACTTT. Translating it yields CASSHAPGQGPNSPLHF.